These 10 T cell receptor beta chains originate from one sample sequenced in a study of identifying expanded T cells in peripheral blood. Some clones are missing from TCRdb's copy, which holds only in-frame ones; the method was immunoSEQ multiplex PCR. This table has more than 65,000 clones, around 91% appearing once. Sequenced sample: blood. The receptor set was obtained from a person aged 18 to 69 in good health.

J is TRBJ2-2 and V is TRBV2; D is possibly TRBD2 (6 bases). The V end lost 8 bases, the J end lost 5 bases, and 18 bases lay between the germline ends. This CDR3 is built from 15 residues. CDR1 SNHLY and CDR2 FYNNEI come from the germline V gene. CDR3 loop: CASQAGLGGTGELFF. The CDR3 DNA is TGTGCCAGCCAGGCGGGGCTAGGTGGTACCGGGGAGCTGTTTTTT.

Points on this clone: The same CDR3 arises from other DNA sequences in this sample as well. The chain employs TRBV5-1 and TRBJ2-3; D ambiguous. V was cut by 3 bases and J by 6 bases, with 17 bases left in between. The germline gives CDR1 SGHRS, CDR2 YFSETQ. This CDR3 has 15 residues. The CDR3 reads CASSSLGSFGDTQYF. CDR3 sequence (DNA): TGCGCCAGCAGCTCCCTGGGCTCTTTCGGGGATACGCAGTATTTT.

The genes are TRBV5-1 and TRBJ2-5; a possible D gene is TRBD1 (6 bases). The germline CDR1 and CDR2 sequences are SGHRS and YFSETQ. The CDR3 length is 16 residues. V was clipped by 2 bases and J by 1 base, with 15 bases between them. CDR3 sequence reads: CASSLQGTDGQETQYF. The CDR3 DNA is TGCGCCAGCAGCTTACAGGGAACTGATGGCCAAGAGACCCAGTACTTC. Using reference TRBV5-1 and TRBJ2-5 for the parts outside the CDR3, the full variable domain is KAGVTQTPRYLIKTRGQQVTLSCSPISGHRSVSWYQQTPGQGLQFLFEYFSETQRNKGNFPGRFSGRQFSNSRSEMNVSTLELGDSALYLCASSLQGTDGQETQYFGPGTRLLVL.

The rearrangement links TRBV18 to TRBJ2-1; the D is unclear. The CDR3 runs to 13 residues. Germline loops: CDR1 KGHSH, CDR2 LQKENI. V lost 2 bases and J 9 bases, leaving 11 bases between the germline ends. The CDR3 DNA is TGTGCCAGCTCACCATCCCTCAACGTTGAGCAGTTCTTC. It specifies CASSPSLNVEQFF.

V is TRBV13 and J is TRBJ1-2; unclear D gene. The germline gives CDR1 PRHDT, CDR2 FYEKMQ (reference sequence). The CDR3 is 17 residues long. The germline V and J ends were trimmed by 0 bases and 4 bases, with 18 bases remaining between them. CDR3 sequence (DNA): TGTGCCAGCAGCTTAGGGGGTCGGGGAAGTAATACCTATGGCTACACCTTC. This encodes CASSLGGRGSNTYGYTF. The whole variable domain, filled in from reference TRBV13 and TRBJ1-2, reads AAGVIQSPRHLIKEKRETATLKCYPIPRHDTVYWYQQGPGQDPQFLISFYEKMQSDKGSIPDRFSAQQFSDYHSELNMSSLELGDSALYFCASSLGGRGSNTYGYTFGSGTRLTVV.

The J gene is TRBJ1-5, the V gene TRBV6-6, with a possible D match to TRBD1 (6 bases). The germline CDR1 and CDR2 sequences are MNHNY and SVGAGI (reference sequence). The length of the CDR3 is 15 residues. V was trimmed by 6 bases and J by 0 bases, leaving 12 bases between them. The CDR3 region has the DNA TGTGCCAGCAGGCCCGGGGGGCCTAGCAATCAGCCCCAGCATTTT. This encodes CASRPGGPSNQPQHF.

This chain connects TRBV6-1 to TRBJ2-3; D is possibly TRBD2 (6 bases). This CDR3 is built from 15 residues. V was pared by 6 bases and J by 2 bases, with 15 bases between. Germline V gene sequence: CDR1 MNHNS, CDR2 SASEGT. The CDR3 DNA is TGTGCCAGCAGGACGGGACTTTTCAACACAGATACGCAGTATTTT. Amino acid sequence: CASRTGLFNTDTQYF.

The chain uses TRBV18 and TRBJ1-5, with a tentative D call TRBD1 (6 bases). CDR3 length equals 15 residues. V was shortened by 5 bases and J by 0 bases, with 11 bases between the two germline ends. Per germline, CDR1 KGHSH and CDR2 LQKENI. The CDR3 loop reads CASSATGNSNQPQHF. CDR3 nucleotides: TGTGCCAGCTCAGCGACAGGTAATAGCAATCAGCCCCAGCATTTT.

V is TRBV11-3 and J is TRBJ2-1; D perhaps matches TRBD2 (6 bases). The CDR3 sequence is 14 residues long. Trimming left V 3 bases short and J 6 bases short, with 12 bases between. Germline values: CDR1 SGHNT, CDR2 YENEEA. The CDR3 sequence: CASSFSGTSNEQFF. The CDR3 DNA is TGTGCCAGCAGCTTTTCAGGGACTTCCAATGAGCAGTTCTTC.

V and J are TRBV19 and TRBJ1-1; no clear D gene. The germline V and J ends were trimmed by 3 bases and 0 bases, with 11 bases remaining between them. The length of the CDR3 is 15 residues. Germline values: CDR1 LNHDA, CDR2 SQIVND (reference sequence). The CDR3 is CASSMRVMMNTEAFF. As DNA, the CDR3 is TGTGCCAGTAGTATGAGGGTTATGATGAACACTGAAGCTTTCTTT.